Listed below are T cell receptor beta chains from one sample, sequenced in a study of graft-versus-host responses after intestinal transplantation. TCRdb's table, derived via immunoSEQ multiplex PCR, lists solely in-frame clones and lacks some. The sample shows tens of thousands of clones, approximately 90% of them seen only once. This specimen consisted of PBMCs, obtained approximately 460 days after intestinal transplantation. These receptors were collected from a human patient who received an intestinal transplant, so some T cells may come from the graft donor. Both conserved end residues are part of each CDR3. D genes are given only for firm matches. The size entry is marked missing in some rows and otherwise reads once, few, many or a size class.

v_call: TRBV4-1; clone_size: once; d_call: TRBD1; j_call: TRBJ1-1; cdr3_aa: CASSQEPGQGITEAFF; cdr3_nt: TGCGCCAGCAGCCAAGAACCGGGACAGGGGATCACTGAAGCTTTCTTT
v_call: TRBV5-4; clone_size: few; d_call: NA; j_call: TRBJ1-2; cdr3_aa: CASSLGTANYGYTF; cdr3_nt: TGTGCCAGCAGCCTAGGTACCGCTAACTATGGCTACACCTTC
v_call: TRBV4-1; clone_size: NA; d_call: NA; j_call: TRBJ1-5; cdr3_aa: CASSPSGNQPQHF; cdr3_nt: TGCGCCAGCAGCCCATCGGGCAATCAGCCCCAGCATTTT
v_call: TRBV6-6; clone_size: NA; d_call: NA; j_call: TRBJ1-1; cdr3_aa: CASSYLGNTEAFF; cdr3_nt: TGTGCCAGCAGTTACTTAGGGAACACTGAAGCTTTCTTT
v_call: TRBV5-1; clone_size: NA; d_call: NA; j_call: TRBJ2-7; cdr3_aa: CASSLATRAYEQYF; cdr3_nt: TGCGCCAGCAGCTTGGCCACCAGAGCCTACGAGCAGTACTTC
v_call: TRBV15; clone_size: NA; d_call: TRBD1; j_call: TRBJ1-2; cdr3_aa: CATSIDRGSYGYTF; cdr3_nt: TGTGCCACCAGCATCGACAGGGGAAGTTATGGCTACACCTTC
v_call: TRBV4-1; clone_size: NA; d_call: NA; j_call: TRBJ2-2; cdr3_aa: CASSQRVEGPGELFF; cdr3_nt: TGCGCCAGCAGCCAAAGGGTAGAGGGCCCCGGGGAGCTGTTTTTT
v_call: TRBV13; clone_size: NA; d_call: NA; j_call: TRBJ2-7; cdr3_aa: CASSHSLAVAYEQYF; cdr3_nt: TGTGCCAGCAGCCACTCACTGGCAGTGGCCTACGAGCAGTACTTC
v_call: TRBV5-1; clone_size: NA; d_call: TRBD1; j_call: TRBJ2-5; cdr3_aa: CASSLAKGTGAGETQYF; cdr3_nt: TGCGCCAGCAGCTTGGCCAAAGGGACAGGGGCCGGGGAGACCCAGTACTTC
v_call: TRBV7-9; clone_size: NA; d_call: TRBD1; j_call: TRBJ2-7; cdr3_aa: CASSFLGQGPYEQYF; cdr3_nt: TGTGCCAGCAGCTTCTTGGGACAGGGTCCGTACGAGCAGTACTTC
v_call: TRBV6-5; clone_size: NA; d_call: TRBD2; j_call: TRBJ2-1; cdr3_aa: CASSLAGVYNEQFF; cdr3_nt: TGTGCCAGCAGCCTCGCGGGGGTATACAATGAGCAGTTCTTC
v_call: TRBV30; clone_size: few; d_call: TRBD1; j_call: TRBJ2-5; cdr3_aa: CAWGQGKGETQYF; cdr3_nt: TGTGCCTGGGGACAGGGGAAGGGAGAGACCCAGTACTTC
v_call: TRBV19; clone_size: NA; d_call: NA; j_call: TRBJ1-4; cdr3_aa: CASSPLLAPNEKLFF; cdr3_nt: TGTGCCAGTAGTCCCCTCCTCGCACCTAATGAAAAACTGTTTTTT
v_call: TRBV7-9; clone_size: NA; d_call: NA; j_call: TRBJ2-5; cdr3_aa: CASDLEGAYQETQYF; cdr3_nt: TGTGCCAGCGATCTTGAAGGGGCCTACCAAGAGACCCAGTACTTC
v_call: TRBV10-1; clone_size: NA; d_call: NA; j_call: TRBJ2-2; cdr3_aa: CASSPGGATGELFF; cdr3_nt: TGCGCCAGCAGCCCCGGGGGCGCGACCGGGGAGCTGTTTTTT
v_call: TRBV6-5; clone_size: NA; d_call: NA; j_call: TRBJ2-7; cdr3_aa: CASSPDRNPYEQYF; cdr3_nt: TGTGCCAGCAGTCCAGACCGAAACCCCTACGAGCAGTACTTC
v_call: TRBV10-3; clone_size: NA; d_call: NA; j_call: TRBJ1-2; cdr3_aa: CAISDRGSRYGYTF; cdr3_nt: TGTGCCATCAGTGACAGGGGCAGTCGGTATGGCTACACCTTC
v_call: TRBV2; clone_size: NA; d_call: NA; j_call: TRBJ2-7; cdr3_aa: CASSGKVEQYF; cdr3_nt: TGTGCCAGCAGTGGTAAGGTTGAGCAGTACTTC
v_call: TRBV12-5; clone_size: NA; d_call: NA; j_call: TRBJ1-2; cdr3_aa: CASAKLANYGYTF; cdr3_nt: TGTGCTAGTGCCAAATTAGCTAACTATGGCTACACCTTC
v_call: TRBV7-9; clone_size: NA; d_call: NA; j_call: TRBJ2-5; cdr3_aa: CASSLARGRHQETQYF; cdr3_nt: TGTGCCAGCAGCTTAGCGCGGGGCAGACACCAAGAGACCCAGTACTTC
v_call: TRBV6-8; clone_size: NA; d_call: NA; j_call: TRBJ2-5; cdr3_aa: CASTIRQSGLLPKETQYF; cdr3_nt: TGTGCCAGCACTATACGACAGTCAGGCCTCCTCCCAAAAGAGACCCAGTACTTC
v_call: TRBV19; clone_size: NA; d_call: NA; j_call: TRBJ2-7; cdr3_aa: CASSIMGGSGEQYF; cdr3_nt: TGTGCCAGTAGTATTATGGGCGGTTCGGGCGAGCAGTACTTC
v_call: TRBV29-1; clone_size: NA; d_call: TRBD2; j_call: TRBJ2-1; cdr3_aa: CSVAGTTPYNEQFF; cdr3_nt: TGCAGCGTGGCCGGGACTACGCCTTACAATGAGCAGTTCTTC
v_call: TRBV6-1; clone_size: NA; d_call: NA; j_call: TRBJ2-5; cdr3_aa: CASGPRFQETQYF; cdr3_nt: TGTGCCAGCGGTCCCCGGTTCCAAGAGACCCAGTACTTC
v_call: TRBV7-9; clone_size: NA; d_call: NA; j_call: TRBJ2-3; cdr3_aa: CASSLPMATDTQYF; cdr3_nt: TGTGCCAGCAGCCTCCCCATGGCCACAGATACGCAGTATTTT
v_call: TRBV6-6; clone_size: NA; d_call: NA; j_call: TRBJ1-2; cdr3_aa: CASNPSQGKNGYTF; cdr3_nt: TGTGCCAGCAACCCTTCTCAGGGTAAGAATGGCTACACCTTC
v_call: TRBV7-7; clone_size: NA; d_call: TRBD1; j_call: TRBJ2-1; cdr3_aa: CASSRNGNRGNEQFF; cdr3_nt: TGTGCCAGCAGCCGAAACGGAAACAGGGGGAATGAGCAGTTCTTC
v_call: TRBV6-6; clone_size: NA; d_call: TRBD1; j_call: TRBJ2-7; cdr3_aa: CASSYRDRGYEQYF; cdr3_nt: TGTGCCAGCAGTTACCGGGACAGGGGTTACGAGCAGTACTTC
v_call: TRBV7-3; clone_size: NA; d_call: TRBD1; j_call: TRBJ2-3; cdr3_aa: CASSLTGGFTDTQYF; cdr3_nt: TGTGCCAGCAGCTTAACAGGGGGCTTCACAGATACGCAGTATTTT
v_call: TRBV5-1; clone_size: NA; d_call: TRBD2; j_call: TRBJ2-5; cdr3_aa: CASSSGTSGGTTQETQYF; cdr3_nt: TGCGCCAGCAGCTCGGGGACTAGCGGGGGGACTACCCAAGAGACCCAGTACTTC
v_call: TRBV6-1; clone_size: NA; d_call: NA; j_call: TRBJ1-6; cdr3_aa: CASSEAGPNNSPLHF; cdr3_nt: TGTGCCAGCAGTGAAGCGGGGCCGAATAATTCACCCCTCCACTTT
v_call: TRBV15; clone_size: NA; d_call: TRBD2; j_call: TRBJ2-5; cdr3_aa: CATSRDRLASEAQYF; cdr3_nt: TGTGCCACCAGCAGAGATCGACTAGCTAGCGAGGCCCAGTACTTC
v_call: TRBV6-1; clone_size: NA; d_call: TRBD2; j_call: TRBJ2-3; cdr3_aa: CASSEAPGGPDTQYF; cdr3_nt: TGTGCCAGCAGTGAAGCACCGGGAGGGCCGGATACGCAGTATTTT
v_call: TRBV30; clone_size: NA; d_call: TRBD2; j_call: TRBJ2-7; cdr3_aa: CAWSAGLAAAEQYF; cdr3_nt: TGTGCCTGGAGTGCCGGACTAGCCGCCGCCGAGCAGTACTTC
v_call: TRBV7-2; clone_size: NA; d_call: NA; j_call: TRBJ2-1; cdr3_aa: CASSPRGRNEQFF; cdr3_nt: TGTGCCAGCAGCCCACGGGGTCGGAATGAGCAGTTCTTC
v_call: TRBV5-1; clone_size: NA; d_call: TRBD2; j_call: TRBJ2-1; cdr3_aa: CASSLPSGDNEQFF; cdr3_nt: TGCGCCAGCAGCTTGCCTAGCGGGGACAATGAGCAGTTCTTC
v_call: TRBV7-9; clone_size: few; d_call: NA; j_call: TRBJ1-1; cdr3_aa: CASSLVDRWAFF; cdr3_nt: TGTGCCAGCAGCTTGGTCGACAGGTGGGCTTTCTTT
v_call: TRBV2; clone_size: NA; d_call: NA; j_call: TRBJ1-4; cdr3_aa: CASRIGQGNEKLFF; cdr3_nt: TGTGCCAGCAGGATTGGGCAGGGGAATGAAAAACTGTTTTTT
v_call: TRBV7-3; clone_size: once; d_call: NA; j_call: TRBJ1-1; cdr3_aa: CASSLGGGDTEAFF; cdr3_nt: TGTGCCAGCAGCTTAGGTGGCGGGGATACTGAAGCTTTCTTT
v_call: TRBV5-1; clone_size: once; d_call: NA; j_call: TRBJ1-2; cdr3_aa: CASSLGGGYTF; cdr3_nt: TGCGCCAGCAGCTTGGGGGGTGGCTACACCTTC
v_call: TRBV30; clone_size: NA; d_call: TRBD1; j_call: TRBJ1-6; cdr3_aa: CAWSVWTGGWYSPLHF; cdr3_nt: TGTGCCTGGAGTGTATGGACAGGGGGCTGGTATTCACCCCTCCACTTT
v_call: TRBV5-6; clone_size: few; d_call: NA; j_call: TRBJ2-7; cdr3_aa: CASSLWRVGGFGYEQYF; cdr3_nt: TGTGCCAGCAGCTTGTGGAGGGTGGGGGGATTTGGCTACGAGCAGTACTTC
v_call: TRBV5-4; clone_size: NA; d_call: NA; j_call: TRBJ1-6; cdr3_aa: CASSFRGNNSPLHF; cdr3_nt: TGTGCCAGCAGCTTCCGGGGGAATAATTCACCCCTCCACTTT
v_call: TRBV4-3; clone_size: NA; d_call: NA; j_call: TRBJ1-4; cdr3_aa: CASSQEGYGATNEKLFF; cdr3_nt: TGCGCCAGCAGCCAAGAGGGATACGGTGCAACTAATGAAAAACTGTTTTTT
v_call: TRBV2; clone_size: few; d_call: NA; j_call: TRBJ2-5; cdr3_aa: CASSELEETQYF; cdr3_nt: TGTGCCAGCAGTGAACTAGAAGAGACCCAGTACTTC
v_call: TRBV5-1; clone_size: NA; d_call: NA; j_call: TRBJ1-4; cdr3_aa: CASSLGGLGEKLFF; cdr3_nt: TGCGCCAGCAGCTTGGGTGGATTGGGGGAAAAACTGTTTTTT
v_call: TRBV4-3; clone_size: NA; d_call: TRBD2; j_call: TRBJ2-1; cdr3_aa: CASSQEGGGAVIRFF; cdr3_nt: TGCGCCAGCAGCCAAGAGGGCGGGGGGGCCGTGATCCGGTTCTTC
v_call: TRBV2; clone_size: NA; d_call: NA; j_call: TRBJ2-1; cdr3_aa: CASRGRSPYNEQFF; cdr3_nt: TGTGCCAGCAGGGGACGTTCCCCCTACAATGAGCAGTTCTTC